The T cell receptor beta chain described here comes from a study of cytomegalovirus exposure and HLA in healthy donors. This clone was seen more than once but under ten times. With 60 Vbeta and 13 Jbeta primers, the PCR was carried out. TCRdb keeps only in-frame clones here, not all; method: immunoSEQ multiplex PCR. The sample has over 150,000 clones, around 79% seen once. V was trimmed by 6 bases and J by 7 bases, leaving 16 bases between them. Germline values: CDR1 MNHNS, CDR2 SASEGT. The CDR3 has 13 residues. This TCR derives from a man in his forties in good health and CMV-seronegative. The sequencing sample was made of PBMCs. The chain carries TRBV6-1 and TRBJ2-7, with D possibly matching TRBD1 (6 bases). As DNA, the CDR3 is TGTGCCAGCAGAGCCTCAGGGGTGGGGGAGCAGTACTTC. Amino acids: CASRASGVGEQYF.